Below are 10 T cell receptor beta chains sequenced from a single sample in a study of cytomegalovirus exposure and HLA in healthy donors. Researchers ran the PCR with 60 Vbeta and 13 Jbeta primers. Profiling relied on immunoSEQ multiplex PCR, and the TCRdb table lists in-frame clones only, not all of them. The sample yields about 130,000 clones, approximately 80% seen once. The sequencing sample was made of PBMCs. These receptors were collected from a man between 25 and 39 years old in good health and CMV-seronegative.

This clone was counted ten times or more. Distinct nucleotide sequences in the sample also encode this CDR3. V and J are TRBV5-5 and TRBJ2-7, with 9 positions matching TRBD1. The CDR3 is 12 residues long. The ends lost 3 bases at V and 7 bases at J; junction bases unmatched: 2. Germline CDR1 SGHKS, CDR2 YYEKEE (reference sequence). The CDR3 DNA reads as TGTGCCAGCAGCTGGACAGGGGAAGAGCAGTACTTC. The encoded protein is CASSWTGEEQYF.

The chain recombines TRBV28 with TRBJ1-1, with D perhaps TRBD1 (6 bases). Trimming took off 3 bases at V and 10 bases at J, with 18 bases between the two ends. This CDR3 contains 14 residues. Germline CDR1 reads MDHEN; CDR2 reads SYDVKM. In nucleotides, the CDR3 is TGTGCCAGCAGTTTGGGTGGGATGACAGGAGGAGCTTTCTTT. Translated, it gives CASSLGGMTGGAFF.

The rearrangement links TRBV7-9 to TRBJ1-4; D might be TRBD1 (5 bases). In germline, CDR1 is SEHNR, CDR2 FQNEAQ (reference sequence). This CDR3 has 14 residues. The ends were cut back, 3 bases at V and 14 bases at J, with 19 bases in the middle. In DNA, the CDR3 is TGTGCCAGCAGCTTTACTCAGGGAGGGCACCGGCTGTTTTTT. Translation: CASSFTQGGHRLFF.

The V and J genes are TRBV11-2 and TRBJ2-1, with D unclear. CDR1 is SGHAT, CDR2 FQNNGV, per germline. V gave up 0 bases and J gave up 4 bases, with 4 bases separating them. There are 13 residues in the CDR3. CDR3 coding DNA: TGTGCCAGCAGCTTAGATCATTACAATGAGCAGTTCTTC. This sequence encodes CASSLDHYNEQFF.

The gene calls are TRBV30 and TRBJ1-2; D might be TRBD1 (5 bases). The V and J ends lost 2 bases and 4 bases respectively, with 11 bases between them. CDR1 is GTSNPN and CDR2 is SVGIG in the germline V gene (reference sequence). The CDR3 covers 13 residues. Here the CDR3 DNA reads TGTGCCTGGAGTCGAGCGGGGGTCTATGGCTACACCTTC. This encodes CAWSRAGVYGYTF. The full variable domain, rest sourced from reference TRBV30 and TRBJ1-2, is SQTIHQWPATLVQPVGSPLSLECTVEGTSNPNLYWYRQAAGRGLQLLFYSVGIGQISSEVPQNLSASRPQDRQFILSSKKLLLSDSGFYLCAWSRAGVYGYTFGSGTRLTVV.

The V gene is TRBV7-9, the J gene TRBJ2-1; TRBD1 matches at 8 bases. Germline trimming cut 5 bases from V and 9 bases from J; bases unmatched to any gene: 9. The CDR3 length is 14 residues. The V gene's germline CDR1 is SEHNR and CDR2 FQNEAQ (reference sequence). The CDR3 region is CASSEPTGAIEQFF. The CDR3 bases are TGTGCCAGCAGCGAGCCGACAGGGGCGATTGAGCAGTTCTTC. The complete variable domain, with remaining parts taken from reference TRBV7-9 and TRBJ2-1, reads DTGVSQNPRHKITKRGQNVTFRCDPISEHNRLYWYRQTLGQGPEFLTYFQNEAQLEKSRLLSDRFSAERPKGSFSTLEIQRTEQGDSAMYLCASSEPTGAIEQFFGPGTRLTVL.

The rearrangement uses TRBV6-6 and TRBJ2-2; D is uncertain. Trimming pared 7 bases from V and 5 bases from J, leaving 11 bases between. This CDR3 region has 13 residues. Germline-derived CDR1 and CDR2 are MNHNY and SVGAGI (reference sequence). In nucleotides, the CDR3 is TGTGCCAGCACCTTAACGGTTACCGGGGAGCTGTTTTTT. Translated, it gives CASTLTVTGELFF.

The chain couples TRBV9 to TRBJ1-2; D remains ambiguous. The ends were cut back, 4 bases at V and 1 base at J, with 5 bases in the middle. Germline lookup yields CDR1 SGDLS and CDR2 YYNGEE. The CDR3 consists of 12 residues. In nucleotides, the CDR3 is TGTGCCAGCAGCCAGATTAACTATGGCTACACCTTC. It translates to CASSQINYGYTF.

The rearrangement uses TRBV28 and TRBJ1-5; 9 nucleotides align to TRBD1. From germline, CDR1 is MDHEN and CDR2 SYDVKM. The CDR3 covers 17 residues. Trimming took 4 bases from V and 4 from J; bases not matched to a gene: 11. CDR3 DNA: TGTGCCAGCAGTTCGGGAGAACAGGGGGCTGGGAATCAGCCCCAGCATTTT. It yields the protein CASSSGEQGAGNQPQHF.

The sample holds a few counts of this clone. The chain couples TRBV6-5 to TRBJ1-3, with D hard to call. The germline CDR1 and CDR2 sequences are MNHEY and SVGAGI. The V and J ends lost 5 bases and 0 bases respectively, with 8 bases between them. The CDR3 totals 14 residues. The CDR3 DNA reads TGTGCCAGCAGTCGACACTTCTCTGGAAACACCATATATTTT. It is translated as CASSRHFSGNTIYF.